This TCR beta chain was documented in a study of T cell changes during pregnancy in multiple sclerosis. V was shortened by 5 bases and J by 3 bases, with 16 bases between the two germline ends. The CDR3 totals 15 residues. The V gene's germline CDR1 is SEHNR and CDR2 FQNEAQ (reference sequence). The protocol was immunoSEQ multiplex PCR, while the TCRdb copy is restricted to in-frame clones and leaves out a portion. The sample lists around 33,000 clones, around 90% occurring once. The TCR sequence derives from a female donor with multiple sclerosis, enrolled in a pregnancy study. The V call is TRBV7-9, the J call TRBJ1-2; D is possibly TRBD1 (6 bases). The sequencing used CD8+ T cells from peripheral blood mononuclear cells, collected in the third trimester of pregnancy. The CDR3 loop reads CASSPLFTGHYGYTF. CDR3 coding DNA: TGTGCCAGCAGCCCCCTCTTTACAGGGCACTATGGCTACACCTTC.